This TCR beta chain was captured in a study of shared clonotypes between healthy human individuals. CDR1 is MDHEN, CDR2 SYDVKM, per germline. V shed 3 bases and J shed 4 bases, with 8 bases lying between them. CDR3 length equals 13 residues. Sorted subsets were amplified in replicate PCRs using around 0.2 ug DNA, around 30,000 T cell genomes. Clones were sequenced by immunoSEQ multiplex PCR, and TCRdb holds only the in-frame ones, with some missing. Of about 700,000 clones in the sample, approximately 79% were seen once. This clone was observed once. The same CDR3 arises from other DNA sequences in this sample as well.

The sequence came from a woman aged 25-40 years in good health. Sequencing used memory CD4+ T cells sorted from blood. The sample's subset: CD45RA-negative fraction. The V call is TRBV28, the J call TRBJ2-3; no reliable D call. CDR3 sequence (DNA): TGTGCCAGCAGTTTGTCCGGGCCAGATACGCAGTATTTT. It encodes CASSLSGPDTQYF. Full variable domain (outside the CDR3, taken from reference TRBV28 and TRBJ2-3): DVKVTQSSRYLVKRTGEKVFLECVQDMDHENMFWYRQDPGLGLRLIYFSYDVKMKEKGDIPEGYSVSREKKERFSLILESASTNQTSMYLCASSLSGPDTQYFGPGTRLTVL.